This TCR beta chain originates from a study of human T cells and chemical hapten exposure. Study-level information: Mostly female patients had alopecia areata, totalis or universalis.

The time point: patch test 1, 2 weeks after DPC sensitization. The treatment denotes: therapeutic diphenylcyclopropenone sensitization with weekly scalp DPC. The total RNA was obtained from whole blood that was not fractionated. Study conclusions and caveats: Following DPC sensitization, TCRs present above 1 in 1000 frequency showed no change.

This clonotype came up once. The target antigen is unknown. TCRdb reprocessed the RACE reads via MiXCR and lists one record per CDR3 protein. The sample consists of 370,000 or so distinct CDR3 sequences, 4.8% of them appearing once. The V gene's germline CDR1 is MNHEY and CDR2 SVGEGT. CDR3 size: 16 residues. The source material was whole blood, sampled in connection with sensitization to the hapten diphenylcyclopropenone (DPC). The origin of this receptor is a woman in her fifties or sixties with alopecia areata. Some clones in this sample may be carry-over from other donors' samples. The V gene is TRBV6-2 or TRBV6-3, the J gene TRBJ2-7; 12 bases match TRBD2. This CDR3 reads CVTTPPGLAGHYEQYF. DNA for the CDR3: TGTGTCACCACACCCCCGGGACTAGCGGGCCACTACGAGCAGTACTTC.